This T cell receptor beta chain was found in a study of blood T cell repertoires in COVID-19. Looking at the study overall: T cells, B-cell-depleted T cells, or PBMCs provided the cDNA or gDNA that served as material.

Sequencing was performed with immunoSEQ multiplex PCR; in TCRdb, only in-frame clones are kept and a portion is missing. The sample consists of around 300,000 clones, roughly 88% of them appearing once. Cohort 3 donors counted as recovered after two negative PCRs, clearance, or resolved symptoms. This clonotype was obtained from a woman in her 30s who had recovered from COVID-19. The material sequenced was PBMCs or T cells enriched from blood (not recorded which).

CDR3 bases: TGTGCCAGCAGCTTAGGGGACAGGGATGGCTACACCTTC. This codes for CASSLGDRDGYTF. V is TRBV7-9 and J is TRBJ1-2, with 9 bases identical to TRBD1. Trimming removed 1 base from V and 6 bases from J; junction bases left unmatched: 0. Germline V gene data show CDR1 as SEHNR and CDR2 as FQNEAQ (reference sequence). CDR3 length equals 13 residues.